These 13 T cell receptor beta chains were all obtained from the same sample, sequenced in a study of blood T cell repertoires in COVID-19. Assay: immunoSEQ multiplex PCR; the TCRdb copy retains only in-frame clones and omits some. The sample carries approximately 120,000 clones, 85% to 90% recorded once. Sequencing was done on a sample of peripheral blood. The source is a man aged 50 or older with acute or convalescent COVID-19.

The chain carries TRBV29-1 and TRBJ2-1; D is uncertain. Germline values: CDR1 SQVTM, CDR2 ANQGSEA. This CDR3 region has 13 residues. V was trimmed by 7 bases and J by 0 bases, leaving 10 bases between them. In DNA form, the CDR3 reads TGCAGCGGAGACCGGAGCTCCTACAATGAGCAGTTCTTC. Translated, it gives CSGDRSSYNEQFF.

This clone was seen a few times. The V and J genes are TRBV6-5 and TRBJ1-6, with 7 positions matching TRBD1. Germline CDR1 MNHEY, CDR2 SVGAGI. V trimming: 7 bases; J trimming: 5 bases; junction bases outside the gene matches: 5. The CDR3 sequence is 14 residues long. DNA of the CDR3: TGTGCCAGCACCCCCCAGGGGGATAATTCACCCCTCCACTTT. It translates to CASTPQGDNSPLHF.

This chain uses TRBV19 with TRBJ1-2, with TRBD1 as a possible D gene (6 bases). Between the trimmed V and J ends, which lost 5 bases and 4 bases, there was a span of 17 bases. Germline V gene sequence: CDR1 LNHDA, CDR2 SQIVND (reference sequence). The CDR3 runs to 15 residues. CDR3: CASSVIKTGSYGYTF. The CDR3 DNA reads TGTGCCAGTAGTGTGATAAAGACAGGATCCTATGGCTACACCTTC.

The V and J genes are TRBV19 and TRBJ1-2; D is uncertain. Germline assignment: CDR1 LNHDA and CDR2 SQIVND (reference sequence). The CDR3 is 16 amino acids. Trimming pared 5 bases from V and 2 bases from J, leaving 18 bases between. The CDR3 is CASSRDTVPLNYGYTF. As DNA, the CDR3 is TGTGCCAGTAGTCGCGATACAGTCCCCCTGAACTATGGCTACACCTTC.

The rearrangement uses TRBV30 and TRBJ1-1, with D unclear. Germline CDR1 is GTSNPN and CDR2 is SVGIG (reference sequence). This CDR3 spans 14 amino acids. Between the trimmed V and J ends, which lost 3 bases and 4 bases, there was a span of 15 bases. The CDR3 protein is CAWRAESLSTEAFF. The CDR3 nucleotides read TGTGCCTGGAGGGCGGAGAGCCTTAGCACTGAAGCTTTCTTT.

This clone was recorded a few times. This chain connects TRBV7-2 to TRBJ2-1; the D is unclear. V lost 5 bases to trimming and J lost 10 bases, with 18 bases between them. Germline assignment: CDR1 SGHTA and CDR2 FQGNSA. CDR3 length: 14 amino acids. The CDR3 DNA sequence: TGTGCCAGCAGCCTCCGCTTGCGTAGTGTAGAGCAGTTCTTC. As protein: CASSLRLRSVEQFF.

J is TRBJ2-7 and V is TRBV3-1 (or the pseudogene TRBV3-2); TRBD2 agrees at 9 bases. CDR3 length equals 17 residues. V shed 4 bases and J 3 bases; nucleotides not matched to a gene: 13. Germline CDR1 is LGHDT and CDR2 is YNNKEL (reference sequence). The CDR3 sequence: CASSLMGWTSESYEQYF. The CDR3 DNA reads TGTGCCAGCAGCCTTATGGGATGGACTAGCGAGAGCTACGAGCAGTACTTC.

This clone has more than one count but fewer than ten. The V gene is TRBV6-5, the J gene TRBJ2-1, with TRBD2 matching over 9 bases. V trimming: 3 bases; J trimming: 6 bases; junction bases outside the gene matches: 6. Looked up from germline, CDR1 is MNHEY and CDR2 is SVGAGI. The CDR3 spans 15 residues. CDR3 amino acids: CASSYGREGGNEQFF. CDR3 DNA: TGTGCCAGCAGTTATGGGCGGGAGGGAGGCAATGAGCAGTTCTTC.

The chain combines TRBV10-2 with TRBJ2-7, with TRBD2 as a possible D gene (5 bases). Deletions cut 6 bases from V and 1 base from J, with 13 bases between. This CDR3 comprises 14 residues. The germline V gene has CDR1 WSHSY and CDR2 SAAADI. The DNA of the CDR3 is TGCGCCAGCAGATCCGTAGCGTCTTCCTACGAGCAGTACTTC. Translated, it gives CASRSVASSYEQYF.

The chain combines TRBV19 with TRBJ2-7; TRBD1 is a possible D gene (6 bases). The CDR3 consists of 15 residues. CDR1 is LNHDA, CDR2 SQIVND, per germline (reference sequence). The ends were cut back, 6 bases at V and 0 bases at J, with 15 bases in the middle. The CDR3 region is CASRMLDRSSYEQYF. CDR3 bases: TGTGCCAGTAGAATGTTGGACAGAAGCTCCTACGAGCAGTACTTC.

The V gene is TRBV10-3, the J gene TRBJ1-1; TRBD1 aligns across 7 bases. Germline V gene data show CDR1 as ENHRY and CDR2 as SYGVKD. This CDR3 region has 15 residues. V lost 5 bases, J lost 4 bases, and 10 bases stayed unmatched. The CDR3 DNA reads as TGTGCCATCAGTCCACAGGGGCATGAGAGCACTGAAGCTTTCTTT. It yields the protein CAISPQGHESTEAFF.

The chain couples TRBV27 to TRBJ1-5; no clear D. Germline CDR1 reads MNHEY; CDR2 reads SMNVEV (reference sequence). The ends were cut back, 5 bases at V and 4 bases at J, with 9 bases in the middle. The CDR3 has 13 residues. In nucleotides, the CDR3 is TGTGCCAGCAGTATAGCAGTAAATCAGCCCCAGCATTTT. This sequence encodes CASSIAVNQPQHF.

CDR3 sequence reads: CASSLASGRETQYF. The CDR3 DNA is TGTGCCAGCAGCTTAGCGAGCGGGAGAGAGACCCAGTACTTC. The chain employs TRBV7-2 and TRBJ2-5, with 8 bases identical to TRBD2. Per the germline V gene, CDR1 is SGHTA and CDR2 is FQGNSA. V lost 0 bases and J lost 4; bases outside the gene matches: 1. The CDR3 runs to 14 residues.